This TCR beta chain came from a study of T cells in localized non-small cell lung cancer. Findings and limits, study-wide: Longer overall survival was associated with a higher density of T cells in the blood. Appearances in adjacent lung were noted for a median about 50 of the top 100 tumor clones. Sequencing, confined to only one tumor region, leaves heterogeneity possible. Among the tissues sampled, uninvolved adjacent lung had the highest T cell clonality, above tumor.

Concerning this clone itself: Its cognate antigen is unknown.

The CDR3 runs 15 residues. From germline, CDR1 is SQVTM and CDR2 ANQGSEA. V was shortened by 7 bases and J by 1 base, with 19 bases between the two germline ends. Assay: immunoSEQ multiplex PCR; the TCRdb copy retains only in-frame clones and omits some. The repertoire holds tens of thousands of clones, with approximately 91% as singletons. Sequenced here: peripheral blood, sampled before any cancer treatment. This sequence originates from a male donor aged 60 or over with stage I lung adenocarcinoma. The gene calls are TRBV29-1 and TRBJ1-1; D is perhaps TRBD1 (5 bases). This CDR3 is CSGDWGGAGNTEAFF. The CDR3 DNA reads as TGCAGCGGAGACTGGGGTGGGGCTGGGAACACTGAAGCTTTCTTT.